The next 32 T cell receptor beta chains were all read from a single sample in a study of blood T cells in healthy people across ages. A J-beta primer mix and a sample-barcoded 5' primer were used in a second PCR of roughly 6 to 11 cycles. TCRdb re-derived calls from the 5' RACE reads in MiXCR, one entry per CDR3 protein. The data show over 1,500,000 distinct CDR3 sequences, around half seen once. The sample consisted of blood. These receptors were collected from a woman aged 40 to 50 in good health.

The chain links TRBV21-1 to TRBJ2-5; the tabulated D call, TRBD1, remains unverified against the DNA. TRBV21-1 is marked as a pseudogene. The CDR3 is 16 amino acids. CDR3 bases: TGTGCCAGCAGCAAGGAGGGACAGGGGGCTCAAGAGACCCAGTACTTC. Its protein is CASSKEGQGAQETQYF.

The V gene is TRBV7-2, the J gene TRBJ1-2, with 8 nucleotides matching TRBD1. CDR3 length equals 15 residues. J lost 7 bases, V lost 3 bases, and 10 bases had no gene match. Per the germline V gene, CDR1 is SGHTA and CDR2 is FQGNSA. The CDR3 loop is CASSFGQGLLSGYTF. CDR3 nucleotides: TGTGCCAGCAGCTTTGGACAGGGTCTGCTTAGTGGCTACACCTTC.

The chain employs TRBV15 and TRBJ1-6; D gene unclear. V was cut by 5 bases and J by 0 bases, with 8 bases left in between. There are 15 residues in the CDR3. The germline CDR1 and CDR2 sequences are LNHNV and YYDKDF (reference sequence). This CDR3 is CATSDQYSYNSPLHF. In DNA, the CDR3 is TGTGCCACCAGCGACCAATACTCCTATAATTCACCCCTCCACTTT.

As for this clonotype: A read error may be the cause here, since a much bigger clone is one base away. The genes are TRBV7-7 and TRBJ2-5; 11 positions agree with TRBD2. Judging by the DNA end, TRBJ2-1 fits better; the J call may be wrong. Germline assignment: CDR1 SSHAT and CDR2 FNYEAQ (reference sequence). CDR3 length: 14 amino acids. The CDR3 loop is CASSRSGGGETQFF. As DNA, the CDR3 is TGTGCTAGCAGCCGTAGCGGGGGGGGAGAGACCCAGTTCTTC.

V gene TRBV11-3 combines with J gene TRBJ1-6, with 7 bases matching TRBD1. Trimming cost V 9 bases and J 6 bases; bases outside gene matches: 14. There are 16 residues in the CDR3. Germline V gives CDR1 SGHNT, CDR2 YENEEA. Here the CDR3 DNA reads TGTGCCAGGATGGACAGGCCCCGCGTGGGTAATTCACCCCTCCACTTT. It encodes CARMDRPRVGNSPLHF.

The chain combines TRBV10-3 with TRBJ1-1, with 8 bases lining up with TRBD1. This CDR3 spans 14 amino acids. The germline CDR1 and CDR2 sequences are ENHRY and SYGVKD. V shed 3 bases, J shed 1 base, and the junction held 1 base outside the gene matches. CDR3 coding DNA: TGTGCCATCAGTGAAGACAGGGGGAACACTGAAGCTTTCTTT. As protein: CAISEDRGNTEAFF.

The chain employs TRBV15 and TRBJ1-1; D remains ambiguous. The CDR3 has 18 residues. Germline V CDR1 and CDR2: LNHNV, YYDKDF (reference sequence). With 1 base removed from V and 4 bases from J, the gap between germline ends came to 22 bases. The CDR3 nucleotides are TGTGCCACCAGCAGAGTGGGTTTAGAGGCAGGTGGAATCACTGAAGCTTTCTTT. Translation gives CATSRVGLEAGGITEAFF.

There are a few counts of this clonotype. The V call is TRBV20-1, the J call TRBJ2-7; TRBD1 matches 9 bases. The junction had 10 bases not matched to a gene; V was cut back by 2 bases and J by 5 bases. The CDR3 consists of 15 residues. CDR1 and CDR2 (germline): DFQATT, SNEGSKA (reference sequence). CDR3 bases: TGCAGTGCTAGACTACCGGGACAGGGAGTCCACGAGCAGTACTTC. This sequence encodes CSARLPGQGVHEQYF.

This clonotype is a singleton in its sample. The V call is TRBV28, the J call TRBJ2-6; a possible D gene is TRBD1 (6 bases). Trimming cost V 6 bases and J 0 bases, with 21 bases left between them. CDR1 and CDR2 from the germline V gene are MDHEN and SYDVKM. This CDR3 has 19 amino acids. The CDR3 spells CASSPWPGQTDSGANVLTF. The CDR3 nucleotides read TGTGCCAGCAGCCCCTGGCCGGGACAAACCGACTCTGGGGCCAACGTCCTGACTTTC.

The CDR3 DNA follows: TGTGCCAGCAGCGATGGGACAGGGAGCTCTGGGGCCAACGTCCTGACTTTC. This sequence encodes CASSDGTGSSGANVLTF. The chain links TRBV9 to TRBJ2-6; TRBD1 matches at 9 bases. Per germline, CDR1 SGDLS and CDR2 YYNGEE. CDR3 length: 17 residues. The J segment lost 0 bases and the V segment lost 3 bases, leaving 4 bases of the junction unmatched.

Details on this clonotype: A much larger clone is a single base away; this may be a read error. Here the CDR3 DNA reads TGTGCCAGCAGCTTCATCACCTACGAGCAGTACTTC. It codes for CASSFITYEQYF. The chain links TRBV7-9 to TRBJ2-7; D is undetermined. The CDR3 has 12 residues. The V and J ends lost 3 bases and 2 bases respectively, with 5 bases between them. Germline V gene sequence: CDR1 SEHNR, CDR2 FQNEAQ (reference sequence).

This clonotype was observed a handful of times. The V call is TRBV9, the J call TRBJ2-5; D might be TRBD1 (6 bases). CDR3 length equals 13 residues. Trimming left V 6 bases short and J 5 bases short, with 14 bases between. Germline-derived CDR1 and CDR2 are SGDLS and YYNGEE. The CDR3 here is CASTGAVEETQYF. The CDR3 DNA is TGTGCCAGCACAGGGGCCGTCGAGGAGACCCAGTACTTC.

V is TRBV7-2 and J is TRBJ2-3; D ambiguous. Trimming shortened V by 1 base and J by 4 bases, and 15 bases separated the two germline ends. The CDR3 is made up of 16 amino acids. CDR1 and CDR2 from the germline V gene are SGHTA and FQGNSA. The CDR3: CASSLVPLGLADTQYF. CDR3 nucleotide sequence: TGTGCCAGCAGCTTAGTCCCCCTCGGGCTAGCAGATACGCAGTATTTT.

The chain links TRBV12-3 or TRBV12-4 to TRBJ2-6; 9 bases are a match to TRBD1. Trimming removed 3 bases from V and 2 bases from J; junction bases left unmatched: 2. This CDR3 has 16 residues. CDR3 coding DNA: TGTGCCAGCAGTTTTACAGGGGGCGCTGGGGCCAACGTCCTGACTTTC. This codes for CASSFTGGAGANVLTF.

CDR3 amino acids: CASSLPGEGFTDTQYF. The CDR3 DNA reads TGTGCCAGCAGCTTGCCAGGGGAGGGCTTTACAGATACGCAGTATTTT. V and J are TRBV13 and TRBJ2-3; D might be TRBD2 (7 bases). The CDR3 runs 16 residues. Germline CDR1 PRHDT, CDR2 FYEKMQ (reference sequence). The V end was cut by 3 bases, the J end by 3 bases, with 16 bases between.

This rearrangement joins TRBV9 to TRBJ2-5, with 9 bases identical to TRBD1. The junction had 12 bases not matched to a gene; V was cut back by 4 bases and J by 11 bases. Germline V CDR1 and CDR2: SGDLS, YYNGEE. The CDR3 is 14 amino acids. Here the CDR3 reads CASSPRDREWEQYF. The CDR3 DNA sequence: TGTGCCAGCAGCCCCCGGGACAGGGAGTGGGAGCAGTACTTC.

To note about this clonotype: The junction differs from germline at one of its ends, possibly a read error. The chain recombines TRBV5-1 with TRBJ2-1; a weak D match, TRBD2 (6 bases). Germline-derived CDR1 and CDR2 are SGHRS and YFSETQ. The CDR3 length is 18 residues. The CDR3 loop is CASTPRDSGLSSHNEQFF. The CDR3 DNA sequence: TGCGCCAGCACCCCAAGAGACAGCGGGCTTTCCTCCCACAATGAGCAGTTCTTC.

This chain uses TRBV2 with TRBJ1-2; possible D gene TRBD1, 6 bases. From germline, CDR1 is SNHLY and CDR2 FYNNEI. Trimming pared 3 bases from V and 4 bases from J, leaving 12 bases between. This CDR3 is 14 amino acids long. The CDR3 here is CASSEAGVVYGYTF. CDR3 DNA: TGTGCCAGCAGTGAGGCAGGGGTGGTCTATGGCTACACCTTC.

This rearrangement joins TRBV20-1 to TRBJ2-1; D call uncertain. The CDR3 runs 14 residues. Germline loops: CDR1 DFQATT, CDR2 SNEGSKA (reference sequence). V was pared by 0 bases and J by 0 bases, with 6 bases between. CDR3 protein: CSARDIDSYNEQFF. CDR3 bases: TGCAGTGCTAGAGATATAGACTCCTACAATGAGCAGTTCTTC.

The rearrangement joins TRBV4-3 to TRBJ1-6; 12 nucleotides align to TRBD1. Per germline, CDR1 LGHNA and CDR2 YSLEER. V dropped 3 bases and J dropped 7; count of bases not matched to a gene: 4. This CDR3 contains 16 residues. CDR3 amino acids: CASSQGTGGMNSPLHF. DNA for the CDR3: TGCGCCAGCAGCCAGGGGACAGGGGGCATGAATTCACCCCTCCACTTT.

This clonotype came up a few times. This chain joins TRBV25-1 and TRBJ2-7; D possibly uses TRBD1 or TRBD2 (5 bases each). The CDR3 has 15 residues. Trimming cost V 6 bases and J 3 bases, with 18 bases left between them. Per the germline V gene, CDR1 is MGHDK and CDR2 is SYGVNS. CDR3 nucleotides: TGTGCCAGCAGCCAATCCGGGACGGGGTTCTACGAGCAGTACTTC. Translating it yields CASSQSGTGFYEQYF.

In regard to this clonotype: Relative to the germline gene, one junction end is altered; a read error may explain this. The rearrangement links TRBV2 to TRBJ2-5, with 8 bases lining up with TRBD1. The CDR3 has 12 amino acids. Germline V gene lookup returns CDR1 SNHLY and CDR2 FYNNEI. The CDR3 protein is CTSIDRGETQYF. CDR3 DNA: TGTACCAGCATCGACAGGGGCGAGACCCAGTACTTC.

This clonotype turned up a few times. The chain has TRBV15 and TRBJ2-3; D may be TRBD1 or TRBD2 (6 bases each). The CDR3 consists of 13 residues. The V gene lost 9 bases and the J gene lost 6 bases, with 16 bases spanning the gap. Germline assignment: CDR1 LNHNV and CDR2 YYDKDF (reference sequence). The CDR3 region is CATAGRRGDTQYF. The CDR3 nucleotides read TGTGCCACTGCGGGACGTAGGGGGGATACGCAGTATTTT. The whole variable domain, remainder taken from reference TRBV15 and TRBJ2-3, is DAMVIQNPRYQVTQFGKPVTLSCSQTLNHNVMYWYQQKSSQAPKLLFHYYDKDFNNEADTPDNFQSRRPNTSFCFLDIRSPGLGDTAMYLCATAGRRGDTQYFGPGTRLTVL.

The CDR3 DNA reads as TGTGCCAGCAGCTTAGAGCGGGGAGATCAGCCCCAGCATTTT. This encodes CASSLERGDQPQHF. The J gene is TRBJ1-5, the V gene TRBV7-2; no reliable D call. Germline V gene sequence: CDR1 SGHTA, CDR2 FQGNSA. V gave up 1 base and J gave up 5 bases, with 9 bases separating them. The CDR3 is 14 residues long.

The CDR3: CASSWPGRNGYTF. Written as DNA, the CDR3 is TGCGCCAGCAGCTGGCCGGGACGGAATGGCTACACCTTC. The chain uses TRBV5-1 and TRBJ1-2; possibly TRBD1 for D (5 bases). The ends were cut back, 3 bases at V and 6 bases at J, with 12 bases in the middle. CDR3 size: 13 residues. CDR1 is SGHRS, CDR2 YFSETQ, per germline.

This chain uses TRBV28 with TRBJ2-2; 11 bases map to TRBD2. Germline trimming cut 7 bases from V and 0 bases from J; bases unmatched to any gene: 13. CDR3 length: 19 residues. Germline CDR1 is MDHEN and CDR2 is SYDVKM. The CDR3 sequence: CASNSPGLAGGPNTGELFF. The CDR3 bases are TGTGCCAGCAACAGCCCCGGGCTAGCGGGGGGACCGAACACCGGGGAGCTGTTTTTT. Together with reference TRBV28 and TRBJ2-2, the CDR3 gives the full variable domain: DVKVTQSSRYLVKRTGEKVFLECVQDMDHENMFWYRQDPGLGLRLIYFSYDVKMKEKGDIPEGYSVSREKKERFSLILESASTNQTSMYLCASNSPGLAGGPNTGELFFGEGSRLTVL.

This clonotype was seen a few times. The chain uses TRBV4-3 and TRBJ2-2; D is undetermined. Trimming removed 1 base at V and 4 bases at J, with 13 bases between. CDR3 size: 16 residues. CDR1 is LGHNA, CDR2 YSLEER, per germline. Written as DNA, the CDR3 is TGCGCCAGCAGCCAAGCCTCCCCTAGGGTCACCGGGGAGCTGTTTTTT. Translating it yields CASSQASPRVTGELFF.

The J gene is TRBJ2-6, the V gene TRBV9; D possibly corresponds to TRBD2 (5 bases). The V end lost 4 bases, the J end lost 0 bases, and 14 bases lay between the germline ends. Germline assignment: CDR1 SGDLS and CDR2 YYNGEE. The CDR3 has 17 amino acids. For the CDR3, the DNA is TGTGCCAGCAGCCCAGAAGAGGGAACCTCTGGGGCCAACGTCCTGACTTTC. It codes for CASSPEEGTSGANVLTF.

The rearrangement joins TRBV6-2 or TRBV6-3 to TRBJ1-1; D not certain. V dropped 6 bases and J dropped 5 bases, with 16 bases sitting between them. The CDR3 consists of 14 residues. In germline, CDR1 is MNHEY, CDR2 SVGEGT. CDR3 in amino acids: CASRPGRTETEAFF. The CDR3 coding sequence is TGTGCCAGCAGACCTGGGAGAACTGAGACTGAAGCTTTCTTT.

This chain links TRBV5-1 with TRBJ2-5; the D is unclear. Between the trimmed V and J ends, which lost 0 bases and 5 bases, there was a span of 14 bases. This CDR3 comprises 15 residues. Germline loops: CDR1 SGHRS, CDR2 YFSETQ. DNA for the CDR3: TGCGCCAGCAGCTTGGACGGCCGAGTATTTGAGACCCAGTACTTC. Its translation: CASSLDGRVFETQYF.

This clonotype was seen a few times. The CDR3 sequence: CASSRPIGQGAPNQPQHF. The CDR3 nucleotides are TGTGCCAGCAGTCGACCTATCGGACAGGGGGCTCCCAATCAGCCCCAGCATTTT. The gene calls are TRBV28 and TRBJ1-5; 11 bases align to TRBD1. Trimming at V came to 5 bases and at J to 3 bases, leaving 12 bases not matched to a gene. This CDR3 has 18 residues. Per germline, CDR1 MDHEN and CDR2 SYDVKM.

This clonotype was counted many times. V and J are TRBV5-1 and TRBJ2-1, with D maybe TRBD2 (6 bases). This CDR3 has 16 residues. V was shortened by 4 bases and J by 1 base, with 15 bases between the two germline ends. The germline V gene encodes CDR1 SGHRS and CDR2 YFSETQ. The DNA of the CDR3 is TGCGCCAGCAGCCCCATAGCGGATTCTTCCTACAATGAGCAGTTCTTC. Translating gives CASSPIADSSYNEQFF.